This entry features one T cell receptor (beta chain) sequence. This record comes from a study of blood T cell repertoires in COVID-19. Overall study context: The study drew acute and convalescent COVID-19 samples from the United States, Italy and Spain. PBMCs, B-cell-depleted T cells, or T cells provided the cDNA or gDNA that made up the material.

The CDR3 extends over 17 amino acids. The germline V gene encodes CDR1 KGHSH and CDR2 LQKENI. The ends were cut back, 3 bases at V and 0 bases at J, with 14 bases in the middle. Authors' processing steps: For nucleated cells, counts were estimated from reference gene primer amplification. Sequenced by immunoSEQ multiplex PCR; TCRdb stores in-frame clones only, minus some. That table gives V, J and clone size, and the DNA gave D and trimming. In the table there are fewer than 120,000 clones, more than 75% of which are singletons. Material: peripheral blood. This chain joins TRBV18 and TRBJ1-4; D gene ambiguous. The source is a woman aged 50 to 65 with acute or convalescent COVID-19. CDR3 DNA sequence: TGTGCCAGCTCACCCTCAGCGAGAGCCGCAACTAATGAAAAACTGTTTTTT. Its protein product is CASSPSARAATNEKLFF.